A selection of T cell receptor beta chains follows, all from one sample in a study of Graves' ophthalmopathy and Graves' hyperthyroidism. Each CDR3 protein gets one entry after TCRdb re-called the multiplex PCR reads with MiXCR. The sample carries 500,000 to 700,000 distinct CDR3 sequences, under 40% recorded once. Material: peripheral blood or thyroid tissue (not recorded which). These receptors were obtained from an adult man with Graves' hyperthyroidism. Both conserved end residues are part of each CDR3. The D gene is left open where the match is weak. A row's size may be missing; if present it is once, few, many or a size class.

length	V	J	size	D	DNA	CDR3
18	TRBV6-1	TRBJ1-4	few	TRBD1	TGTGCCAGCAGTGAGTTGGGACAGGGTTTCGTCTCCAATGAAAAACTGTTTTTT	CASSELGQGFVSNEKLFF
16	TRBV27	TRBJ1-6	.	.	TGTGCCAGCAGTTTACGGTCGAACTCCTATAATTCACCCCTCCACTTT	CASSLRSNSYNSPLHF
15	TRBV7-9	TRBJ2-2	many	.	TGTGCCAGCAGCAAAAACCCCGGGGCGCTAGAGGAGCTGTTTTTT	CASSKNPGALEELFF
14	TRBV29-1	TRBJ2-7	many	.	TGCAGCGTCACCAACTGGGACAAGACCTACGAGCAGTACTTC	CSVTNWDKTYEQYF
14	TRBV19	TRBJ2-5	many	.	TGTGCCAGTACCACCAGAAGGGGGGGAGAGACCCAGTACTTC	CASTTRRGGETQYF
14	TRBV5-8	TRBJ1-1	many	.	TGTGCCAGCAGCTTGGTTCCAAGTAGCACTGAAGCTTTCTTT	CASSLVPSSTEAFF
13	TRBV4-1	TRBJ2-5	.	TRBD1	TGCGCCAGCAGCGAGGACAGGGCTACGCAGCAGTACTTC	CASSEDRATQQYF
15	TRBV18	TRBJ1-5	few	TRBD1	TGTGCCAGCTCACCGAAGACAGGGGAGGGTCAGCCCCAGCATTTT	CASSPKTGEGQPQHF
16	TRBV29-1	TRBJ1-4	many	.	TGCAGCCTCCTACCAAATGCAGGGAAGACTAATGAAAAACTGTTTTTT	CSLLPNAGKTNEKLFF
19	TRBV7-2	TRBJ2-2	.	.	.	CASSLESGGGEGSPGSCFF
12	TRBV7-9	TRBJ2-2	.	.	TGTGCCAGCAGCCCGGGGACCGGGGGGCTGTTTTTT	CASSPGTGGLFF
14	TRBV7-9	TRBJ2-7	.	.	TGTGCCAGCAGTTTTTGGGGTAGGACCTACGAGCAGTACTTC	CASSFWGRTYEQYF
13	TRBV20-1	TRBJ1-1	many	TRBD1	TGCAGTGTAAGGGGGCGGGGGAACACTGAAGCTTTCTTT	CSVRGRGNTEAFF
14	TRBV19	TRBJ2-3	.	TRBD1	TGTGCCAGTAGGGGTACAGGGGGCGACGGTACGCAGTATTTT	CASRGTGGDGTQYF
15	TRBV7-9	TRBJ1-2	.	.	TGTGCCAGCAGCCAGCCAGGGGCTCGGAGCTATGGCTACACCTTC	CASSQPGARSYGYTF
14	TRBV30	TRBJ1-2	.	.	TGTGCCTGGAGTGTACCCGGGGACAACTATGGCTACACCTTC	CAWSVPGDNYGYTF
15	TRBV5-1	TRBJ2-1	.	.	TGCGCCAGCAGCTTGGCCCTGGGTTGGGACAATGAGCAGTTCTTC	CASSLALGWDNEQFF
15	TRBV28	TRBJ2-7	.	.	TGTGCCAGCAGTTTGGGCAGAAACCCAATTTACGAGCAGTACTTC	CASSLGRNPIYEQYF
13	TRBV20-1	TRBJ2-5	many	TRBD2	TGCAGTGCAAAAATAGCGGGAGTGGAGACCCAGTACTTC	CSAKIAGVETQYF
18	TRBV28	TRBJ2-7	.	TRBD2	TGTGCCAGCAGTTGGGAGCTAGCGGGAGTCACCGGGGCCTACGAGCAGTACTTC	CASSWELAGVTGAYEQYF
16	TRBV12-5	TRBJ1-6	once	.	TGTGCTAGTGGTTTGGTACTCGGCGGGTATAATTTACCCCTCCACTTT	CASGLVLGGYNLPLHF
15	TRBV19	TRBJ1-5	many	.	TGTGCCAGTAGTATCAACGATAGGAGCAATCAGCCCCAGCATTTT	CASSINDRSNQPQHF
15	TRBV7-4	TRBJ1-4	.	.	TGTGCCAGCAGCCACCACCTCCAGGGGAATGAAAAACTGTTTTTT	CASSHHLQGNEKLFF
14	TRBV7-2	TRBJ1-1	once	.	TGTGCCAGCAGCCGTATAGCAGGGGTTACTGAAGCTTTCTTT	CASSRIAGVTEAFF
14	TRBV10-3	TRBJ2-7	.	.	TGTGCCATCAGTGTCAGGGAGGCCTCCTACGAGCAGTACTTC	CAISVREASYEQYF
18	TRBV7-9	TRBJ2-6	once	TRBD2	TGTGCCAGCAGCTTAGATCGGCTAGCGGTCCCTGGGGCCAACGTCCTGACTTTC	CASSLDRLAVPGANVLTF
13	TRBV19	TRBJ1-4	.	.	TGTGCCAGTAGTTTGGCCTCGAATGAAAAACTGTTTTTT	CASSLASNEKLFF
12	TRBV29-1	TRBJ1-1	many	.	TGCAGCGTTGTGGGGGGAGCCACTGAAGCTTTCTTT	CSVVGGATEAFF
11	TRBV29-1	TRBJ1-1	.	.	TGCAGCTACAGCACGAACACTGAAGCTTTCTTT	CSYSTNTEAFF
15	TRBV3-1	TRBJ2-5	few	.	TGTGCCAGCAGCCAAGATGAGCCAGGACAAGAGACCCAGTACTTC	CASSQDEPGQETQYF
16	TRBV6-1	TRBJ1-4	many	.	TGTGCCAGCAGGGATACAGGGAATAGGGTGAATGAAAAACTGTTTTTT	CASRDTGNRVNEKLFF
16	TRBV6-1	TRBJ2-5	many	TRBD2	TGTGCCAGCAGTGAAGTGCTAGCGGGAGGGCTCAAGACCCAGTACTTC	CASSEVLAGGLKTQYF
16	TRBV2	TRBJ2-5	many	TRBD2	TGTGCCAGCAGCACCGGGACTAGCGACCCGCAAGAGACCCAGTACTTC	CASSTGTSDPQETQYF
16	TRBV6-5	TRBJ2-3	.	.	TGTGCCAGCAGTTACTCTGGGACGCATAGCACAGATACGCAGTATTTT	CASSYSGTHSTDTQYF
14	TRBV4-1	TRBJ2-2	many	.	TGCGCCAGCAGCCAAGATCTCTCCTCCGGGGAGCTGTTTTTT	CASSQDLSSGELFF
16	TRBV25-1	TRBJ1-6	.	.	TGTGCCAGCAGTGAATTTGGAGGGTTGGAGAATTCACCCCTCCACTTT	CASSEFGGLENSPLHF
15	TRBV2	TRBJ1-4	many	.	TGTGCCAGCAGTGAGAGGGGGAGCGGTAATGAAAAACTGTTTTTT	CASSERGSGNEKLFF
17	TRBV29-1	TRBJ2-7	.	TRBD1	TGCAGCGTTGAAAAAGTGGGACAGGGGGCCACTCTCTACGAGCAGTACTTC	CSVEKVGQGATLYEQYF
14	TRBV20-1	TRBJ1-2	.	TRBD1	TGCAGTGCTAGGGTCGGACAGGGGGCAGAGGGCTACACCTTC	CSARVGQGAEGYTF
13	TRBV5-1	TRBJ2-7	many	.	TGCGCCAGCAGCTGGACAGCAGACTACGAGCAGTACTTC	CASSWTADYEQYF
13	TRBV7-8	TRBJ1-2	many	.	TGTGCCAGCAGTCCTGGGAGGGCGGATGGCTACACCTTC	CASSPGRADGYTF
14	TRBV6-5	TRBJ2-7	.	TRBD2	TGTGCCAGCAGTTACGGGGGGGGGACCTACGAGCAGTACTTC	CASSYGGGTYEQYF
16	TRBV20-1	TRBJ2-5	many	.	TGCAGTGCTAGAGGAGAATGGGGGGACCGGAGGGAGACCCAGTACTTC	CSARGEWGDRRETQYF
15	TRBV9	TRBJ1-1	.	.	TGTGCCAGCAGCCCGACGGGACCGCTACGTGCTGAAGCTTTCTTT	CASSPTGPLRAEAFF
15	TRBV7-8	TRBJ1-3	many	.	TGTGCCAGCAGCCCTGACAGGATCTCTGGAAACACCATATATTTT	CASSPDRISGNTIYF
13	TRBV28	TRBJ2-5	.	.	TGTGCCAGCGGACGGACGTCGGGGGAGACCCAGTACTTC	CASGRTSGETQYF
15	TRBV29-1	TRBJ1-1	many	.	TGCAGCGTTGGGGATGACAGCGTCGGCGTCACTGAAGCTTTCTTT	CSVGDDSVGVTEAFF
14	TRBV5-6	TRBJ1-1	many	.	TGTGCCAGCAGCTTGAGGGGAGGGCGGAATGAAGCTTTCTTT	CASSLRGGRNEAFF
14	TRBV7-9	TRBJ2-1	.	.	TGTGCCAGCAATCCCGGGGGCTCCTACAATGGGCAGTTCTTC	CASNPGGSYNGQFF
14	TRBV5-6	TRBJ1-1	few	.	TGTGCCAGCAGCCAGACAGGACGGAACACTGAAGCTTTCTTT	CASSQTGRNTEAFF
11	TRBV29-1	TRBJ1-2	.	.	TGCAGCGTTGAAGCCGTGGATGGCTACACCTTC	CSVEAVDGYTF
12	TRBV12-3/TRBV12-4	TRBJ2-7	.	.	TGTGCCAGCAGAGGGACGAACTACGAGCAGTACTTC	CASRGTNYEQYF
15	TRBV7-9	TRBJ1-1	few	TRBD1	TGTGCCAGCAGCTTTAGGACAGGTCAAAACACTGAAGCTTTCTTT	CASSFRTGQNTEAFF
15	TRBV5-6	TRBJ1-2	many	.	TGTGCCAGCAGCTTGGACGCACAGGGACGCTATGGCTACACCTTC	CASSLDAQGRYGYTF
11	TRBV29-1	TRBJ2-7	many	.	TGCAGCGTTGAATCGAGGGGCGAGCAGTACTTC	CSVESRGEQYF
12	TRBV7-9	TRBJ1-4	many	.	TGTGCCAGCAGCCTACCAGACAGGCTCTTGTTTTTT	CASSLPDRLLFF